The 8 T cell receptor beta chains reported below all come from one sample, sequenced in a study of T cells in Graves' hyperthyroidism and ophthalmopathy. Amplified TCR beta CDR3 regions came from RNA transcripts. First-round RT-PCR with HTBI primers amplified the TCR CDR3 region. TCRdb used MiXCR to reprocess the multiplex PCR reads, holding one entry per CDR3 protein. The sample has around 600,000 distinct CDR3 sequences, 12% to 15% seen once; the top ten hold around 7%. The sequenced sample was blood. The source is a woman aged 18 to 35 with Graves' ophthalmopathy.

The table lists this clonotype with many counts. This rearrangement joins TRBV5-1 to TRBJ2-1; D gene unclear. The CDR3 loop spans 14 amino acids. Trimming left V 5 bases short and J 2 bases short, with 11 bases between. CDR1 and CDR2 from the germline V gene are SGHRS and YFSETQ. DNA of the CDR3: TGCGCCAGCAGGCCTCCGGCAACCTACAATGAGCAGTTCTTC. It translates to CASRPPATYNEQFF.

This clonotype has a handful of counts. V is TRBV4-1 and J is TRBJ2-7; 12 nucleotides match TRBD2. V was clipped by 2 bases and J by 2 bases; unmatched bases: 7. The germline gives CDR1 MGHRA, CDR2 YSYEKL. The CDR3 is 17 residues long. CDR3 bases: TGCGCCAGCAGCCAACCATTCCTAGCGGGGGGGGCCTACGAGCAGTACTTC. Amino acid sequence: CASSQPFLAGGAYEQYF.

The V gene is TRBV28, the J gene TRBJ2-3; 16 bases are shared with TRBD2. The CDR3 is 21 amino acids. The germline gives CDR1 MDHEN, CDR2 SYDVKM. Losses at the gene ends were 3 bases for V and 3 bases for J; bases not matched to a gene: 15. CDR3: CASSFAPGLAGGPGETDTQYF. The CDR3 DNA reads as TGTGCCAGCAGTTTTGCACCGGGACTAGCGGGAGGGCCTGGGGAGACAGATACGCAGTATTTT. Using reference TRBV28 and TRBJ2-3 for the parts outside the CDR3, the full variable domain is DVKVTQSSRYLVKRTGEKVFLECVQDMDHENMFWYRQDPGLGLRLIYFSYDVKMKEKGDIPEGYSVSREKKERFSLILESASTNQTSMYLCASSFAPGLAGGPGETDTQYFGPGTRLTVL.

This clonotype was detected ten times or more. The V call is TRBV6-1, the J call TRBJ1-1; 12 bases fit TRBD1. CDR3 length: 15 amino acids. Germline trimming cut 6 bases from V and 1 base from J; bases unmatched to any gene: 3. Germline V gives CDR1 MNHNS, CDR2 SASEGT. CDR3 coding DNA: TGTGCCAGCAGGGCGGGACAGGGGGCGAACACTGAAGCTTTCTTT. This codes for CASRAGQGANTEAFF.

This clonotype was counted at least ten times. The gene calls are TRBV7-8 and TRBJ2-3, with 8 bases lining up with TRBD2. CDR3 length: 15 residues. Germline CDR1 reads SGHVS; CDR2 reads FQNEAQ. The trim removed 4 bases at V and 1 base at J, leaving 4 bases unmatched. DNA of the CDR3: TGTGCCAGCAGCTCTAAGCGGGAGCGCACAGATACGCAGTATTTT. Protein sequence: CASSSKRERTDTQYF. The whole variable domain, filled in from reference TRBV7-8 and TRBJ2-3, reads GAGVSQSPRYKVAKRGQDVALRCDPISGHVSLFWYQQALGQGPEFLTYFQNEAQLDKSGLPSDRFFAERPEGSVSTLKIQRTQQEDSAVYLCASSSKRERTDTQYFGPGTRLTVL.

This clonotype was seen ten or more times. The chain joins TRBV27 to TRBJ2-7; 9 bases agree with TRBD2. Per the germline V gene, CDR1 is MNHEY and CDR2 is SMNVEV (reference sequence). The CDR3 has 15 residues. The J segment lost 6 bases and the V segment lost 2 bases, leaving 8 bases of the junction unmatched. This chain's CDR3 is CASSLGISGRSEQYF. For the CDR3, the DNA is TGTGCCAGCAGTTTAGGTATTAGCGGGAGATCCGAGCAGTACTTC.

This clonotype was detected many times. The chain combines TRBV27 with TRBJ2-7; D is perhaps TRBD1 (6 bases). Germline lookup yields CDR1 MNHEY and CDR2 SMNVEV (reference sequence). This CDR3 contains 14 residues. V shed 2 bases and J shed 2 bases, with 10 bases lying between them. The CDR3 DNA reads TGTGCCAGCAGTTTAAGTAGGGGGACCTACGAGCAGTACTTC. Its protein product is CASSLSRGTYEQYF.

There are a few counts of this clonotype. The CDR3 protein is CASSVEQGGTDTQYF. The CDR3 DNA is TGTGCCAGCAGCGTAGAACAGGGAGGCACAGATACGCAGTATTTT. The V call is TRBV9, the J call TRBJ2-3, with D possibly TRBD1 on 6 matching bases. The CDR3 spans 15 residues. Germline values: CDR1 SGDLS, CDR2 YYNGEE. V gave up 0 bases and J gave up 1 base, with 9 bases separating them.